This entry concerns a single T cell receptor (beta chain). This specimen belongs to a study of blood T cell repertoires in COVID-19. Study-wide background: Samples came from the United States, Italy and Spain, spanning acute and convalescent COVID-19. The cDNA or gDNA used as material had been derived from T cells, B-cell-depleted T cells, or PBMCs.

In the authors' workflow: By means of reference gene primer amplification, nucleated cell counts were estimated. Profiled with immunoSEQ multiplex PCR; TCRdb holds only in-frame clones, not every one. V, J and clone size were drawn from that table, and D and trimming were deduced from the DNA. This sample carries 160,000 or so clones, roughly four fifths of them seen once, and the ten largest clones take 11%. The sequence came from a man aged 55 to 70 with active or convalescent COVID-19. Specimen: peripheral blood.

The CDR3 DNA reads as TGTGCCAGCAGCGCGACAGGTACCTATGGCTACACCTTC. It encodes CASSATGTYGYTF. The chain couples TRBV5-4 to TRBJ1-2; D perhaps matches TRBD1 (6 bases). Germline assignment: CDR1 SGHNT and CDR2 YYREEE (reference sequence). V gave up 4 bases and J gave up 4 bases, with 11 bases separating them. The CDR3 has 13 residues.